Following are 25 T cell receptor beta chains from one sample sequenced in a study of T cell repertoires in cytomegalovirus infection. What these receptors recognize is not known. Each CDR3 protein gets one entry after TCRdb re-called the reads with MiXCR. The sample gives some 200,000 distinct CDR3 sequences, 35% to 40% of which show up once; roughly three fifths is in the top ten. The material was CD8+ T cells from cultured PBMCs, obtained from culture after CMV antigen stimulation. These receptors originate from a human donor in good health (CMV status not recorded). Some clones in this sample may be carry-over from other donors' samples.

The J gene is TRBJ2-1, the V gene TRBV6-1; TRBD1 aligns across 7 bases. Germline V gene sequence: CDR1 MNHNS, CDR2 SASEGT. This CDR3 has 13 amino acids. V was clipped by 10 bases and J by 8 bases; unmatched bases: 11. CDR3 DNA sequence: TGTGCCATAGATGCGACAGGGACCGATGAGCAGTTCTTC. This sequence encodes CAIDATGTDEQFF.

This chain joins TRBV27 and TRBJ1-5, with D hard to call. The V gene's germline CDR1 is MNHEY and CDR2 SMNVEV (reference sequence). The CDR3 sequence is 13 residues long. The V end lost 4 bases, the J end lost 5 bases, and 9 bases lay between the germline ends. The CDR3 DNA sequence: TGTGCCAGCAGTTCGGGGAATTATCAGCCCCAGCATTTT. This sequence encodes CASSSGNYQPQHF.

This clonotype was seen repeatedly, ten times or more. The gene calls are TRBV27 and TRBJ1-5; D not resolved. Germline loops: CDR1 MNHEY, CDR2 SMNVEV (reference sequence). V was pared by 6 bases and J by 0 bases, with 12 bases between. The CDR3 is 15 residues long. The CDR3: CASSLGAYSNQPQHF. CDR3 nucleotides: TGTGCCAGCAGCTTGGGCGCGTATAGCAATCAGCCCCAGCATTTT.

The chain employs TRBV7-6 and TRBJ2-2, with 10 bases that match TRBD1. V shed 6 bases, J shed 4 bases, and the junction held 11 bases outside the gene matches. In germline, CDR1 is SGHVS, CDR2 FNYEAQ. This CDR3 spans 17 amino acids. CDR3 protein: CASSNPGTGVATGELFF. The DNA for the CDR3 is TGTGCCAGCAGTAACCCCGGGACAGGGGTAGCCACCGGGGAGCTGTTTTTT. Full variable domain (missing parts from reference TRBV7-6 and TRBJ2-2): GAGVSQSPRYKVTKRGQDVALRCDPISGHVSLYWYRQALGQGPEFLTYFNYEAQQDKSGLPNDRFSAERPEGSISTLTIQRTEQRDSAMYRCASSNPGTGVATGELFFGEGSRLTVL.

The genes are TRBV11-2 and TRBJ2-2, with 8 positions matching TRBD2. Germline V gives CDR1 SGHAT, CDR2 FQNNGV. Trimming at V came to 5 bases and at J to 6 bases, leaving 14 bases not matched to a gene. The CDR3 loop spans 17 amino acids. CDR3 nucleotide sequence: TGTGCCAGCAGCCCATCCCGGACTAGCAGGTTGGCCGGGGAGCTGTTTTTT. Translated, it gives CASSPSRTSRLAGELFF.

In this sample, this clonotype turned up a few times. DNA of the CDR3: TGTGCCACCGGAGGTTTGGCAAATGAGCAGTTCTTC. Translation gives CATGGLANEQFF. The chain combines TRBV7-6 with TRBJ2-1; D is possibly TRBD2 (5 bases). This CDR3 contains 12 residues. CDR1 and CDR2 from the germline V gene are SGHVS and FNYEAQ. Trimming took 10 bases from V and 7 from J, leaving 14 bases between them. Together with reference TRBV7-6 and TRBJ2-1, the CDR3 gives the full variable domain: GAGVSQSPRYKVTKRGQDVALRCDPISGHVSLYWYRQALGQGPEFLTYFNYEAQQDKSGLPNDRFSAERPEGSISTLTIQRTEQRDSAMYRCATGGLANEQFFGPGTRLTVL.

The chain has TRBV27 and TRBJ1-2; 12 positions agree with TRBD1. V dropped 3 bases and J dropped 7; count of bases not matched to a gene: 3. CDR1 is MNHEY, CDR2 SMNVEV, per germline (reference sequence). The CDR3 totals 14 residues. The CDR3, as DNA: TGTGCCAGCAGTTTGGGGACAGGGGGCATTGGCTACACCTTC. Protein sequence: CASSLGTGGIGYTF.

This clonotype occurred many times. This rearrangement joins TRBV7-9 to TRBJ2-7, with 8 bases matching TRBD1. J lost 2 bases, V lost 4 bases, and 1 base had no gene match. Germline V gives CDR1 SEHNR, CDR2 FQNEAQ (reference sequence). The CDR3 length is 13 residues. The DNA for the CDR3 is TGTGCCAGCAGCTCGACAGGGGCCTACGAGCAGTACTTC. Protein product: CASSSTGAYEQYF. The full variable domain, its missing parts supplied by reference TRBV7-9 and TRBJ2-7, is DTGVSQNPRHKITKRGQNVTFRCDPISEHNRLYWYRQTLGQGPEFLTYFQNEAQLEKSRLLSDRFSAERPKGSFSTLEIQRTEQGDSAMYLCASSSTGAYEQYFGPGTRLTVT.

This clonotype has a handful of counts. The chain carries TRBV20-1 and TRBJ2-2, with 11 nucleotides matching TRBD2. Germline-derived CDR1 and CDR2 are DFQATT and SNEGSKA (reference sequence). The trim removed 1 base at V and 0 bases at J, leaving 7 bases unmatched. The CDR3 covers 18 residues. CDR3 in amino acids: CSARGGLAGGTNTGELFF. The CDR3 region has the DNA TGCAGTGCTAGAGGAGGGCTAGCGGGAGGCACGAACACCGGGGAGCTGTTTTTT.

The CDR3 DNA follows: TGTGCCAGCAGCTTAGGTAATGGCAATGGCTACACCTTC. This codes for CASSLGNGNGYTF. V usage is TRBV5-6 and J usage is TRBJ1-2; D call uncertain. The germline V gene has CDR1 SGHDT and CDR2 YYEEEE. Trimming took 2 bases from V and 6 from J, leaving 11 bases between them. The CDR3 has 13 amino acids. Together with reference TRBV5-6 and TRBJ1-2, the CDR3 gives the full variable domain: DAGVTQSPTHLIKTRGQQVTLRCSPKSGHDTVSWYQQALGQGPQFIFQYYEEEERQRGNFPDRFSGHQFPNYSSELNVNALLLGDSALYLCASSLGNGNGYTFGSGTRLTVV.

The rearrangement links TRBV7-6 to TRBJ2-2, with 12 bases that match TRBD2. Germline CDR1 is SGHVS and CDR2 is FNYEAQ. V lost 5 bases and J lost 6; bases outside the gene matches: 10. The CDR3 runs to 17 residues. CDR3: CASSLPASGGAAGELFF. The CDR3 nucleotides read TGTGCCAGCAGCCTACCCGCTAGCGGGGGGGCCGCCGGGGAGCTGTTTTTT.

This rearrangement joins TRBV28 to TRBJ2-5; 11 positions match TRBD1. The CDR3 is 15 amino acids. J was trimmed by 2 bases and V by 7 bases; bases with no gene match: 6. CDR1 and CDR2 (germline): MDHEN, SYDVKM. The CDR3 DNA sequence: TGTGCCAGCACCCAAGGGACAGGGGGACAAGAGACCCAGTACTTC. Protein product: CASTQGTGGQETQYF.

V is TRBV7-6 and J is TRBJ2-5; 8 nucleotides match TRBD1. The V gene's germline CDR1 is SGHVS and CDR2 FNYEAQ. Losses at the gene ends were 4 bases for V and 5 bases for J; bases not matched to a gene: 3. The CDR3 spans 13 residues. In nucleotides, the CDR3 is TGTGCCAGCAGCTCACAGGGGGACGAGACCCAGTACTTC. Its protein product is CASSSQGDETQYF. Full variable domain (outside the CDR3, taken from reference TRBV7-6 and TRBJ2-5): GAGVSQSPRYKVTKRGQDVALRCDPISGHVSLYWYRQALGQGPEFLTYFNYEAQQDKSGLPNDRFSAERPEGSISTLTIQRTEQRDSAMYRCASSSQGDETQYFGPGTRLLVL.

The CDR3 DNA sequence: TGTGCCAGCAGACCCTGGGGAGAGGGGAATGAGCAGTTCTTC. Translation: CASRPWGEGNEQFF. The J gene is TRBJ2-1, the V gene TRBV6-5; D might be TRBD1 or TRBD2, each matching 5 bases. CDR1 and CDR2 from the germline V gene are MNHEY and SVGAGI. There are 14 residues in the CDR3. Trimming stripped 6 bases from V and 7 bases from J, with 16 bases between.

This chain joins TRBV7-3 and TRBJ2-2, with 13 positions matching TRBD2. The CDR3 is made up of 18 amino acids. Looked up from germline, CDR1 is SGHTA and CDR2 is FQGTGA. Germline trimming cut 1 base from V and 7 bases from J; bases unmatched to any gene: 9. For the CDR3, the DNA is TGTGCCAGCAGCTTAATCACAGGACGGACTAGCGGGAGCGGGGAGCTGTTTTTT. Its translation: CASSLITGRTSGSGELFF.

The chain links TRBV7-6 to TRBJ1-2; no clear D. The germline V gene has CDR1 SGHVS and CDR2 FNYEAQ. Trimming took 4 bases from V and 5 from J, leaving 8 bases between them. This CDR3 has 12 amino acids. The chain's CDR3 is CASSSKSYGYTF. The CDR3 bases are TGTGCCAGCAGCTCCAAATCTTATGGCTACACCTTC.

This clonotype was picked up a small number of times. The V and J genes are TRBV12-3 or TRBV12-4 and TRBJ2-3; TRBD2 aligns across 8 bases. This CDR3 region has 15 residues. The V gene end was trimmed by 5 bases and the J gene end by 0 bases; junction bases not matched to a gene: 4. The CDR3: CASSPPGGSTDTQYF. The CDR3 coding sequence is TGTGCCAGCAGTCCTCCGGGAGGGAGCACAGATACGCAGTATTTT.

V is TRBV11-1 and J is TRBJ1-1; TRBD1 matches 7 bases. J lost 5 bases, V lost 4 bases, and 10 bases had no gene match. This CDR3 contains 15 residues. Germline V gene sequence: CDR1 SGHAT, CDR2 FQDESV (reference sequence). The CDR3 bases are TGTGCCAGCAGCTCCATCTCTTACAGGGGTACTGAAGCTTTCTTT. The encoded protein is CASSSISYRGTEAFF.

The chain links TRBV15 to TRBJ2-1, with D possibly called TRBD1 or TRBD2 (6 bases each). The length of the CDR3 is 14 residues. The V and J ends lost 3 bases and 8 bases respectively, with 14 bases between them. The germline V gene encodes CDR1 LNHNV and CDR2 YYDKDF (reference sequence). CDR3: CATSSWGAQDEQFF. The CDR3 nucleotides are TGTGCCACCAGCAGTTGGGGGGCACAGGATGAGCAGTTCTTC.

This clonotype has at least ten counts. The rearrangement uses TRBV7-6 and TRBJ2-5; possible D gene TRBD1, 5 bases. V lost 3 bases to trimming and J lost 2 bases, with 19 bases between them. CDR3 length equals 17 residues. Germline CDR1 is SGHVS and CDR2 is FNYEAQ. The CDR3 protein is CASSLGLQVIRQETQYF. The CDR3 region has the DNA TGTGCCAGCAGCTTGGGATTACAGGTGATCCGACAAGAGACCCAGTACTTC.

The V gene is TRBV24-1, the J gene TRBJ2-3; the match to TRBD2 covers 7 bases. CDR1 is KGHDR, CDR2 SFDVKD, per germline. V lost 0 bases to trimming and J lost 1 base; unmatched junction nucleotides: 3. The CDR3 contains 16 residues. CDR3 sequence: CATSDLTGGGTDTQYF. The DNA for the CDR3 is TGTGCCACCAGTGATTTGACGGGAGGAGGCACAGATACGCAGTATTTT.

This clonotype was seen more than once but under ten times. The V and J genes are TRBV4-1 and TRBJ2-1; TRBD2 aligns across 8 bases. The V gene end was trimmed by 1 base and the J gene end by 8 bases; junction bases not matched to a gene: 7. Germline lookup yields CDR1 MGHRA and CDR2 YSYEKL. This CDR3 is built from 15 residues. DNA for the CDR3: TGCGCCAGCAGCCAAGGTAGCGGGATTACAGATGAGCAGTTCTTC. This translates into CASSQGSGITDEQFF.

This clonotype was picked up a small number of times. The CDR3 DNA is TGTGCCAGCAGCTTAGGGCAGACCGAGCAGTACTTC. It translates to CASSLGQTEQYF. This chain connects TRBV11-2 to TRBJ2-7; no firm D call. The germline V and J ends were trimmed by 1 base and 6 bases, with 7 bases remaining between them. Germline V gives CDR1 SGHAT, CDR2 FQNNGV. There are 12 residues in the CDR3.

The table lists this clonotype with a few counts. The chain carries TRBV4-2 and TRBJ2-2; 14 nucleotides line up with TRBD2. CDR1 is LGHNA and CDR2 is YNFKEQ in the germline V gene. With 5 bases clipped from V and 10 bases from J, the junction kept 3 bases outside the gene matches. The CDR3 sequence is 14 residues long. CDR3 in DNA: TGTGCCAGCAGCGAGGGACTAGCGGGAGAGGAGCTGTTTTTT. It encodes CASSEGLAGEELFF.

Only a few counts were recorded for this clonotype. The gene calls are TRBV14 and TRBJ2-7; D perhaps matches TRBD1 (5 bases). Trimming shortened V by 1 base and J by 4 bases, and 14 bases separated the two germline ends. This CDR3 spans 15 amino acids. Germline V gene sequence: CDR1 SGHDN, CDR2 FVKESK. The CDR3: CASSQVSRAPYEQYF. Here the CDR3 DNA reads TGTGCCAGCAGCCAAGTTAGCAGGGCGCCTTACGAGCAGTACTTC. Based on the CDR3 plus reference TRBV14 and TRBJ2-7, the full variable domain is EAGVTQFPSHSVIEKGQTVTLRCDPISGHDNLYWYRRVMGKEIKFLLHFVKESKQDESGMPNNRFLAERTGGTYSTLKVQPAELEDSGVYFCASSQVSRAPYEQYFGPGTRLTVT.